This T cell receptor (beta chain) appears in the sequencing data of a study of blood T cell repertoires in COVID-19 (dated by TCRdb to 2019 to 2021). Broadly, across the study: Collaborator samples came from the United States, Italy and Spain and covered acute and convalescent phases of COVID-19. A de-identified subject ID, COVID-19 status, age in years and sex were almost always included in the sample metadata. Samples came from the ongoing ImmuneRACE study (first 160 participants) plus 1,254 subjects from 6 global collaborators. The material from the prospective study consisted of cDNA or gDNA derived from T cells, B-cell-depleted T cells, or PBMCs. A freely available public database, intended as a resource for researchers studying the immune response to SARS-CoV-2, is where the repertoires were released. HLA class I and class II types, where available, came from metadata supplied by the sample provider rather than from assay-based typing. Subjects who had been exposed to COVID-19, were actively infected with it, or had recovered from it provided the deeply sampled blood TCRbeta repertoires that made up the dataset.

The immunoSEQ Assay, a bias-controlled multiplex PCR, was used to amplify TCRbeta CDR3 regions from genomic DNA. The study's own analysis went as follows. The number of nucleated cells in each sample was estimated from the amplification of reference gene primers within the assay. To quantify the absolute abundance of each unique TCRbeta CDR3 rearrangement, sequence reads were collapsed and filtered. For each sample, productive Simpson clonality was calculated as the square root of Simpson's diversity index over productive rearrangements. TCRdb retrieved this table from immuneACCESS and kept in-frame rearrangements only. Not all clones are present; in checked studies, unresolved V genes account for under half, and no reason is known for the remainder. V, J and clone size are those of that table, while D and trimming were read from the DNA. The sample table records about 280,000 clones; around 90% of these occur just once. Around 2% of the sample rests with the top ten.

A note on this clone: Its recognized antigen is unknown. The input lacks base qualities; no much larger clone sits a single base away.

The collaborating institutions used their own protocols to collect whole blood in K2EDTA tubes. For TCRbeta analysis, collaborators shipped samples as frozen whole blood, isolated PBMCs, or DNA extracted from either of those sample types. What the study reported, not specific to this receptor: Clinical and demographic metadata were provided uncurated, with the amount varying by source and participant.

Sequencing used peripheral blood. The TCR sequence derives from a man aged 50-60 years with acute or convalescent COVID-19.

The CDR3: CASRPIASGANEQFF. Here is the DNA: TGTGCCAGCAGGCCGATCGCATCAGGGGCCAATGAGCAGTTCTTC. The chain was built from TRBV2 and TRBJ2-1, and the D gene may be TRBD1, 6 bases matching. The CDR3 spans 15 residues, from the cysteine through the phenylalanine. The retained sequence is limited to the CDR3, 45 bases, with the frame set at the first base. The junction shows trimming of 6 bases on V and 6 bases on J, plus 18 bases between the germline ends. From a lookup of the germline V gene, CDR1 and CDR2 are SNHLY and FYNNEI.